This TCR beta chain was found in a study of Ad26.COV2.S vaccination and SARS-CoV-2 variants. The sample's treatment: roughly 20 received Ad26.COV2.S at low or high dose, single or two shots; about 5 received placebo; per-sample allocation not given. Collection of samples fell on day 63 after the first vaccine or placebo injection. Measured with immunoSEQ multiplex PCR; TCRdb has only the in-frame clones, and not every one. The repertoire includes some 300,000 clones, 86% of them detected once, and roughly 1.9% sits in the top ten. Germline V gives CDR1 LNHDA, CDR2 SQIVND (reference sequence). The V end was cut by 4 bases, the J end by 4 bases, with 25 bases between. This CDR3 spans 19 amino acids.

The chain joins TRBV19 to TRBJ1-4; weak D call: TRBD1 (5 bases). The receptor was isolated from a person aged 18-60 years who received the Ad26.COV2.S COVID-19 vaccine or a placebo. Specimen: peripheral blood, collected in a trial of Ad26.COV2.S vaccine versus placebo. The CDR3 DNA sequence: TGTGCCAGTAGTACTCCCCTGGGAAGAGGGGATCGGGGTAATGAAAAACTGTTTTTT. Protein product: CASSTPLGRGDRGNEKLFF.